Listed here is a single T cell receptor (beta chain). What it recognizes is unknown. Pooled samples include second doses given at about 4 or 12 weeks. Profiling relied on immunoSEQ multiplex PCR, and the TCRdb table lists in-frame clones only, not all of them. This table has 150,000 to 200,000 clones, around 90% appearing once. Per the germline V gene, CDR1 is SGHNT and CDR2 is YYREEE (reference sequence). The germline V and J ends were trimmed by 6 bases and 7 bases, with 14 bases remaining between them. The CDR3 length is 13 residues. This sample is drawn from a study of T cell responses to AZD1222 COVID-19 vaccine. General study results and limits: It was only after the peak T cell response that any repertoires were sampled. White British ancestry dominated among donors, who included more females, and clonal diversity was possibly underestimated. A rise in Spike-specific TCR breadth and depth followed two AZD1222 doses.

The chain uses TRBV5-4 and TRBJ2-1, with D maybe TRBD2 (6 bases). This sequence originates from an adult who received the AZD1222 COVID-19 vaccine. This specimen consisted of peripheral blood, obtained 28 days after the second AZD1222 dose. CDR3 in amino acids: CASTYGTVNEQFF. The CDR3 nucleotides are TGTGCCAGCACCTACGGGACTGTAAATGAGCAGTTCTTC. Full variable domain (outside the CDR3, taken from reference TRBV5-4 and TRBJ2-1): ETGVTQSPTHLIKTRGQQVTLRCSSQSGHNTVSWYQQALGQGPQFIFQYYREEENGRGNFPPRFSGLQFPNYSSELNVNALELDDSALYLCASTYGTVNEQFFGPGTRLTVL.